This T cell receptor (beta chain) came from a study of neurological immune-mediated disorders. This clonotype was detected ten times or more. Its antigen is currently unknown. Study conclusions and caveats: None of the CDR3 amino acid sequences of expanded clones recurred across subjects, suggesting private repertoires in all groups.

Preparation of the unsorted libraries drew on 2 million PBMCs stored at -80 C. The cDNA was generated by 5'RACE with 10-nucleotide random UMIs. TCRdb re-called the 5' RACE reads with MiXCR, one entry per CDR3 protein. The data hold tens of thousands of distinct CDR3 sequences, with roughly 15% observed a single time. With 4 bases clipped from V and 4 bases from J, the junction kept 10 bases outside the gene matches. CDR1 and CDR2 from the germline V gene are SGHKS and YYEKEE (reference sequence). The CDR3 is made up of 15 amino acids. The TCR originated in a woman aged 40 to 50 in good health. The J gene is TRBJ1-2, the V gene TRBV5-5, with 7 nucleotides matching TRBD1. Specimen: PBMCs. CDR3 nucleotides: TGTGCCAGCAGCCCTGGGACAGATCTGTTCTATGGCTACACCTTC. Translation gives CASSPGTDLFYGYTF.